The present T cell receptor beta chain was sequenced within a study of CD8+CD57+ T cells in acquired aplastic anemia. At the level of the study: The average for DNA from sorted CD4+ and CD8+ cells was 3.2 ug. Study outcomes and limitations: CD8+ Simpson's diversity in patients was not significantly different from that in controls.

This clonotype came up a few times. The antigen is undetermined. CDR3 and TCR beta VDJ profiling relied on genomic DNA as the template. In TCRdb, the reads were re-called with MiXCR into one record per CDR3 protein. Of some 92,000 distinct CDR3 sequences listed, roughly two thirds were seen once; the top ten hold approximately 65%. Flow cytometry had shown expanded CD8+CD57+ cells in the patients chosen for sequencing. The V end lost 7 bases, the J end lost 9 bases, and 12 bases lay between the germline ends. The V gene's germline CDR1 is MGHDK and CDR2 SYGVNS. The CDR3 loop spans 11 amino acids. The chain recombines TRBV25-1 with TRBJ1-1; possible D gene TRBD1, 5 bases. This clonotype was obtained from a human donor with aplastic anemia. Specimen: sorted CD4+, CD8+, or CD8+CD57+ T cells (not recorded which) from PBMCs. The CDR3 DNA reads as TGTGCCAGCATGGCAGGGCCACAAGCTTTCTTT. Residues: CASMAGPQAFF.